This TCR beta chain was identified in a study of T cell repertoires in cytomegalovirus infection. Study-wide context: Both a matching HLA type and CMV infection were indicated by public TCR beta signatures. Study results and caveats: Cumulative public TCR beta family frequency identified CMV carriers with the relevant HLA.

TCRdb analysed the reads with MiXCR anew, one entry per CDR3 protein. The table has 700,000 to 950,000 distinct CDR3 sequences, approximately 32% seen once. Turning to this clonotype: Its specificity is not known.

This CDR3 comprises 13 residues. Trimming shortened V by 4 bases and J by 4 bases, and 10 bases separated the two germline ends. Germline CDR1 reads SEHNR; CDR2 reads FQNEAQ (reference sequence). This receptor was identified in a human donor in good health (CMV status not recorded). Some clones in this sample may be carry-over from other donors' samples. The sequenced sample was cultured CD8+ T cells from PBMCs, obtained from culture after CMV antigen stimulation. This chain connects TRBV7-9 to TRBJ1-2; no firm D call. As DNA, the CDR3 is TGTGCCAGCAGCTCGGAGGTCACCTATGGCTACACCTTC. This sequence encodes CASSSEVTYGYTF.